The clone carrying this T cell receptor (beta chain) has just a few counts. Preparation of the TCRbeta library used unique molecular identifiers. From the PCR reads, TCRdb called clonotypes with MiXCR, one entry per CDR3 protein. Here the sample spans 98,000 or so distinct CDR3 sequences, about 6.4% being singletons. Germline CDR1 reads SQVTM; CDR2 reads ANQGSEA. The V gene end was trimmed by 7 bases and the J gene end by 3 bases; junction bases not matched to a gene: 7. CDR3 length: 13 residues. This specimen belongs to a study of T-cell reconstitution after alpha-beta-depleted transplantation in children.

The sequence derives from a male patient aged 2 to 10 who had a stem cell transplant for acute lymphoblastic leukemia, so the T cells may come from the graft donor. The sequenced sample was PBMCs, mostly from graft donor cells, obtained 360 days after TCRalphabeta/CD19-depleted stem cell transplant. This chain connects TRBV29-1 to TRBJ2-7, with 9 bases that match TRBD1. Here the CDR3 reads CSAITTGGYEQYF. The DNA for the CDR3 is TGCAGCGCGATTACGACAGGGGGCTACGAGCAGTACTTC.